A selection of T cell receptor beta chains follows, all from one sample in a study of cytomegalovirus exposure and HLA in healthy donors. Here immunoSEQ multiplex PCR was the method, and the copy in TCRdb shows in-frame clones only, minus some. The sample consists of tens of thousands of clones, 76% of them appearing once. The sequencing sample was made of PBMCs. All receptors derive from a male donor in good health and CMV-seronegative. Both conserved end residues are part of each CDR3. Each record gives: V gene, clone size, D gene, J gene, CDR3 protein, CDR3 DNA. A D gene is named only where the DNA matches it firmly. Only part of the rows carry a size: once, few, many, or a class if the clone is expanded.

>TRBV10-3|NA|NA|TRBJ1-3
CAISEEENTIYF
TGTGCCATCAGTGAGGAGGAAAACACCATATATTTT
>TRBV5-1|NA|NA|TRBJ1-1
CASSWADRNTEAFF
TGCGCCAGCAGCTGGGCGGACAGAAACACTGAAGCTTTCTTT
>TRBV12-5|NA|NA|TRBJ1-1
CASGRGTEAFF
TGTGCTAGTGGCCGGGGAACTGAAGCTTTCTTT
>TRBV6-6|few|NA|TRBJ2-5
CASSPQETQYF
TGTGCCAGCAGCCCACAAGAGACCCAGTACTTC
>TRBV5-4|NA|TRBD1|TRBJ1-2
CASSFGQVNYGYTF
TGTGCCAGCAGCTTCGGACAGGTTAACTATGGCTACACCTTC
>TRBV10-3|NA|NA|TRBJ1-2
CAISQTAGSYGYTF
TGTGCCATCAGTCAGACAGCAGGATCCTATGGCTACACCTTC
>TRBV7-6|NA|TRBD2|TRBJ2-1
CASRPNSGSYNEQFF
TGTGCCAGCAGGCCCAATAGCGGGAGCTACAATGAGCAGTTCTTC
>TRBV7-2|NA|NA|TRBJ2-2
CASSLSSGAGELFF
TGTGCCAGCAGCTTATCGTCGGGTGCCGGGGAGCTGTTTTTT
>TRBV21-1|NA|NA|TRBJ1-1
CASSKTCRAFF
TGTGCCAGCAGCAAGACATGCCGAGCTTTCTTT
>TRBV7-6|NA|NA|TRBJ1-1
CASSLGSGVTEAFF
TGTGCCAGCAGCTTAGGGTCAGGGGTGACTGAAGCTTTCTTT
>TRBV28|NA|NA|TRBJ1-6
CASNSYRGNNSPLHF
TGTGCCAGCAACTCCTACCGGGGTAATAATTCACCCCTCCACTTT
>TRBV11-1|few|TRBD1|TRBJ2-7
CASSTGQGYEQYF
TGTGCCAGCAGCACCGGACAGGGCTACGAGCAGTACTTC
>TRBV15|NA|NA|TRBJ2-1
CATSFQQGIHEQFF
TGTGCCACCAGTTTCCAACAGGGAATCCATGAGCAGTTCTTC
>TRBV2|NA|TRBD1|TRBJ2-3
CASSEFDRWGTGTDTQYF
TGTGCCAGCAGTGAATTCGATCGCTGGGGGACAGGCACAGATACGCAGTATTTT
>TRBV7-9|NA|NA|TRBJ1-3
CASSQGSSGNTIYF
TGTGCCAGCAGTCAGGGGAGCTCTGGAAACACCATATATTTT
>TRBV2|many|TRBD1|TRBJ1-5
CASSEGGGGNQPQHF
TGTGCCAGCAGTGAAGGAGGGGGCGGCAATCAGCCCCAGCATTTT
>TRBV6-4|NA|TRBD1|TRBJ2-3
CASSDGTGADTQYF
TGTGCCAGCAGTGACGGGACAGGGGCAGATACGCAGTATTTT
>TRBV2|NA|NA|TRBJ2-7
CASSLDWRQYF
TGTGCCAGCAGTCTCGACTGGCGGCAGTACTTC
>TRBV6-5|NA|NA|TRBJ1-5
CASRPQGTINQPQHF
TGTGCCAGCAGACCCCAGGGCACGATTAATCAGCCCCAGCATTTT
>TRBV5-1|NA|NA|TRBJ1-2
CASSLTGTDGYTF
TGCGCCAGCAGCTTGACAGGGACCGATGGCTACACCTTC
>TRBV2|few|TRBD1|TRBJ1-4
CASSAPGQGASDEKLFF
TGTGCCAGCAGTGCCCCGGGACAGGGGGCTTCTGATGAAAAACTGTTTTTT
>TRBV5-4|NA|TRBD2|TRBJ2-7
CASSPLAGSSYEQYF
TGTGCCAGCAGCCCCCTAGCGGGCAGCTCCTACGAGCAGTACTTC
>TRBV7-3|NA|NA|TRBJ2-3
CSSSPHPPSGEKKVTQYF
TGTTCCAGCAGCCCCCATCCTCCGTCAGGGGAAAAGAAGGTCACGCAGTATTTT
>TRBV25-1|NA|NA|TRBJ1-3
CASRPRGLGNTIYF
TGTGCCAGCAGACCGAGGGGGTTAGGAAACACCATATATTTT
>TRBV27|NA|NA|TRBJ1-4
CASSLPPGALFF
TGTGCCAGCAGTTTACCTCCGGGTGCCCTGTTTTTT
>TRBV15|NA|TRBD2|TRBJ2-2
CATSRAPAGVSGELFF
TGTGCCACCAGCAGAGCCCCAGCGGGGGTTTCCGGGGAGCTGTTTTTT